The 18 T cell receptor beta chains presented below share a single source sample, sequenced in a study of shared T cell receptors in the human thymus. TCRdb's copy holds only in-frame clones and misses some; the assay was immunoSEQ multiplex PCR. There are under 700,000 clones in the sample; around 78% occur only once, and roughly 0.013% lies in the top ten. The data were also submitted as part of a second study, on human thymus T cells.

The material sequenced was thymocytes. The receptors derive from a boy younger than two with a congenital heart defect.

The rearrangement joins TRBV27 to TRBJ2-2, with 8 bases matching TRBD1. With 5 bases clipped from V and 2 bases from J, the junction kept 7 bases outside the gene matches. The CDR3 length is 16 residues. Germline values: CDR1 MNHEY, CDR2 SMNVEV (reference sequence). Here the CDR3 DNA reads TGTGCCAGCAGTGCGACAGGGGCCGTCAACACCGGGGAGCTGTTTTTT. This gives the protein CASSATGAVNTGELFF.

CDR3 loop: CATSSETAYEQYF. The CDR3 DNA follows: TGTGCCACCAGCAGTGAGACAGCCTACGAGCAGTACTTC. The rearrangement links TRBV15 to TRBJ2-7; D is perhaps TRBD1 (5 bases). V was pared by 3 bases and J by 2 bases, with 8 bases between. Looked up from germline, CDR1 is LNHNV and CDR2 is YYDKDF (reference sequence). The CDR3 runs 13 residues.

The rearrangement links TRBV9 to TRBJ2-3, with a tentative D call TRBD2 (6 bases). Germline V gene data show CDR1 as SGDLS and CDR2 as YYNGEE. Trimming removed 0 bases at V and 0 bases at J, with 11 bases between. This CDR3 spans 16 amino acids. CDR3 region: CASSVGGDVSTDTQYF. In nucleotides, the CDR3 is TGTGCCAGCAGCGTAGGGGGGGACGTTAGCACAGATACGCAGTATTTT.

The rearrangement links TRBV2 to TRBJ2-2, with 10 bases fitting TRBD2. The ends lost 8 bases at V and 6 bases at J; junction bases unmatched: 15. Germline-derived CDR1 and CDR2 are SNHLY and FYNNEI. The CDR3 is 17 residues long. This CDR3 reads CASSNRSGRAVPGELFF. In nucleotides, the CDR3 is TGTGCCAGCTCGAACCGGAGCGGGAGGGCCGTTCCCGGGGAGCTGTTTTTT.

This clone was seen a handful of times. The CDR3 region is CAWSSPPGTGAPEQYF. The CDR3 DNA reads as TGTGCCTGGAGTTCCCCCCCCGGGACAGGGGCTCCCGAGCAGTACTTC. V gene TRBV30 combines with J gene TRBJ2-7; 10 nucleotides line up with TRBD1. The germline V gene has CDR1 GTSNPN and CDR2 SVGIG (reference sequence). The CDR3 totals 16 residues. Trimming cost V 2 bases and J 6 bases; bases outside gene matches: 13.

The chain combines TRBV4-2 with TRBJ2-7; 7 nucleotides agree with TRBD1. With V trimmed by 0 bases and J by 3 bases, 8 bases remained unmatched. The length of the CDR3 is 16 residues. CDR1 is LGHNA and CDR2 is YNFKEQ in the germline V gene. CDR3 residues: CASSQEVGGQVYEQYF. DNA of the CDR3: TGTGCCAGCAGCCAAGAAGTTGGCGGACAGGTCTACGAGCAGTACTTC.

J is TRBJ2-1 and V is TRBV7-2; TRBD2 matches at 13 bases. V gave up 5 bases and J gave up 7 bases; unmatched junction bases: 5. Germline V CDR1 and CDR2: SGHTA, FQGNSA. CDR3 size: 15 residues. The CDR3 reads CASSEGLAGRNEQFF. CDR3 DNA: TGTGCCAGCAGCGAGGGACTAGCGGGAAGGAATGAGCAGTTCTTC.

This chain connects TRBV11-2 to TRBJ2-1; TRBD2 might be the D (6 bases). The V gene lost 7 bases and the J gene lost 5 bases, with 15 bases spanning the gap. From germline, CDR1 is SGHAT and CDR2 FQNNGV. The CDR3 is 14 amino acids. The CDR3 DNA is TGTGCCAGCACCATTGATAGCGGCCACAATGAGCAGTTCTTC. Translation gives CASTIDSGHNEQFF.

V is TRBV9 and J is TRBJ1-6, with a weak D call TRBD1 (6 bases). Germline assignment: CDR1 SGDLS and CDR2 YYNGEE. This CDR3 contains 14 residues. The ends were cut back, 5 bases at V and 9 bases at J, with 15 bases in the middle. This CDR3 is CASSPRDIASPLHF. CDR3 nucleotides: TGTGCCAGCAGTCCTCGGGACATCGCTTCACCCCTCCACTTT.

This clone was counted a single time. The J gene is TRBJ2-1, the V gene TRBV5-6; 11 positions match TRBD2. Losses at the gene ends were 2 bases for V and 5 bases for J; bases not matched to a gene: 9. Germline lookup yields CDR1 SGHDT and CDR2 YYEEEE. CDR3 length: 17 amino acids. The CDR3 bases are TGTGCCAGCAGCTTTCGACTAGCGGGAACCCCTCACAATGAGCAGTTCTTC. Its protein product is CASSFRLAGTPHNEQFF.

This clone was observed a handful of times. The chain links TRBV5-5 to TRBJ2-2, with D tentatively TRBD2 (6 bases). V lost 0 bases, J lost 7 bases, and 7 bases lay in between. This CDR3 has 13 amino acids. The germline gives CDR1 SGHKS, CDR2 YYEKEE (reference sequence). CDR3 DNA sequence: TGTGCCAGCAGCTTGGGGGGGGTCGGGGAGCTGTTTTTT. Protein: CASSLGGVGELFF.

The chain employs TRBV29-1 and TRBJ2-1, with TRBD1 identical over 9 bases. This CDR3 comprises 13 residues. V trimming: 3 bases; J trimming: 3 bases; junction bases outside the gene matches: 0. Germline loops: CDR1 SQVTM, CDR2 ANQGSEA. DNA of the CDR3: TGCAGCGTTGAGACAGGGGGCTACAATGAGCAGTTCTTC. Translating it yields CSVETGGYNEQFF.

V and J are TRBV27 and TRBJ2-6, with D possibly matching TRBD1 (6 bases). The V gene's germline CDR1 is MNHEY and CDR2 SMNVEV (reference sequence). The V end lost 4 bases, the J end lost 1 base, and 11 bases lay between the germline ends. The CDR3 is made up of 16 amino acids. For the CDR3, the DNA is TGTGCCAGCAGTTCCGGACAGCCTTCTGGGGCCAACGTCCTGACTTTC. It yields the protein CASSSGQPSGANVLTF.

This chain connects TRBV5-4 to TRBJ2-7; 14 bases agree with TRBD2. CDR1 and CDR2 (germline): SGHNT, YYREEE (reference sequence). The CDR3 sequence is 18 residues long. V trimming: 5 bases; J trimming: 5 bases; junction bases outside the gene matches: 15. The CDR3 loop is CASSLTGTSGRRVHEQYF. The DNA for the CDR3 is TGTGCCAGCAGTTTAACCGGGACTAGCGGGAGAAGAGTCCACGAGCAGTACTTC.

This rearrangement joins TRBV7-2 to TRBJ2-2; 7 bases agree with TRBD1. The CDR3 has 16 residues. Germline V CDR1 and CDR2: SGHTA, FQGNSA. The trim removed 7 bases at V and 6 bases at J, leaving 14 bases unmatched. The CDR3 DNA sequence: TGTGCCAGCACCTGTGACAGGGAGAATGGGGCCGGGGAGCTGTTTTTT. It yields the protein CASTCDRENGAGELFF.

V is TRBV6-5 and J is TRBJ1-3; the match to TRBD1 covers 7 bases. Germline values: CDR1 MNHEY, CDR2 SVGAGI. CDR3 length: 15 residues. Unmatched junction bases numbered 11, after V lost 4 bases and J lost 8 bases. The CDR3 DNA is TGTGCCAGCAGTTTTCGGACAGGATCTGCCCACACCATATATTTT. Its translation: CASSFRTGSAHTIYF.

This rearrangement joins TRBV5-4 to TRBJ2-7; 13 nucleotides agree with TRBD2. The V segment lost 4 bases and the J segment 3 bases; nucleotides outside the gene matches: 13. The germline V gene has CDR1 SGHNT and CDR2 YYREEE (reference sequence). The length of the CDR3 is 18 residues. CDR3 bases: TGTGCCAGCAGCCAGGCGGGACTAGCGGGGCCCTACCTCTACGAGCAGTACTTC. Translation gives CASSQAGLAGPYLYEQYF.

The chain uses TRBV27 and TRBJ2-5; D possibly corresponds to TRBD1 (8 bases). The CDR3 length is 17 residues. CDR1 is MNHEY and CDR2 is SMNVEV in the germline V gene (reference sequence). Trimming cost V 6 bases and J 2 bases, with 22 bases left between them. CDR3 sequence (DNA): TGTGCCAGCAGCCCGCGACAGGGGCGCGGGGGACAAGAGACCCAGTACTTC. Translation: CASSPRQGRGGQETQYF.